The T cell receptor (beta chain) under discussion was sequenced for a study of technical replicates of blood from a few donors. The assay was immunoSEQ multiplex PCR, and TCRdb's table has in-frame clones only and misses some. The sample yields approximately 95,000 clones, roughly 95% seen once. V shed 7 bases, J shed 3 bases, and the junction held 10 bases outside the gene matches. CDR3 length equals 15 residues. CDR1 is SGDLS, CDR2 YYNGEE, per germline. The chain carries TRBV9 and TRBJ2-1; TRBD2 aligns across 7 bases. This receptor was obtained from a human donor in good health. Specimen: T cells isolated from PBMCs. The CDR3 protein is CASSRGRAVYNEQFF. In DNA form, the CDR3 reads TGTGCCAGCTCTCGGGGGAGGGCCGTCTACAATGAGCAGTTCTTC.